These 20 T cell receptor beta chains were sequenced from one sample in a study of early T cells in non-severe SARS-CoV-2 infection. TCRdb re-analysed the 5' RACE reads in MiXCR, keeping a single row per CDR3 protein. The table records about 77,000 distinct CDR3 sequences, more than 7.5% of them present only once. The sequenced sample was whole blood. These TCRs come from an adult who was a healthcare worker with PCR-confirmed SARS-CoV-2 infection or an uninfected control (not recorded which).

This clonotype was picked up many times. The V call is TRBV20-1, the J call TRBJ2-1; perhaps TRBD2 as D (5 bases). V lost 4 bases and J lost 5, with 15 bases in between. This CDR3 comprises 14 residues. Germline V CDR1 and CDR2: DFQATT, SNEGSKA (reference sequence). The CDR3 nucleotides are TGCAGTGCTACCCCAATGGACGGGAACAATGAGCAGTTCTTC. This gives the protein CSATPMDGNNEQFF.

This clonotype has just a few counts. The chain is built from TRBV10-3 and TRBJ1-5; D perhaps matches TRBD1 (5 bases). CDR1 and CDR2 from the germline V gene are ENHRY and SYGVKD. Trimming shortened V by 2 bases and J by 2 bases, and 7 bases separated the two germline ends. This CDR3 is built from 14 residues. The CDR3, as DNA: TGTGCCATCAGTGAGCAGGGCGGCAATCAGCCCCAGCATTTT. Its protein product is CAISEQGGNQPQHF.

Ten or more counts support this clonotype. The J gene is TRBJ1-2, the V gene TRBV30; D is undetermined. The CDR3 totals 13 residues. Trimming shortened V by 0 bases and J by 3 bases, and 8 bases separated the two germline ends. Germline V gene data show CDR1 as GTSNPN and CDR2 as SVGIG (reference sequence). In DNA, the CDR3 is TGTGCCTGGAGTGTACAACAGTACTATGGCTACACCTTC. Translation: CAWSVQQYYGYTF.

This chain connects TRBV10-3 to TRBJ1-4; 7 nucleotides match TRBD1. Per the germline V gene, CDR1 is ENHRY and CDR2 is SYGVKD. Losses at the gene ends were 0 bases for V and 6 bases for J; bases not matched to a gene: 1. The CDR3 runs to 14 residues. The CDR3 DNA follows: TGTGCCATCAGTGAGTCCAGGGGGGATGAAAAACTGTTTTTT. Amino acid sequence: CAISESRGDEKLFF.

V is TRBV20-1 and J is TRBJ2-1; 7 bases are shared with TRBD2. This CDR3 contains 11 residues. Trimming at V came to 4 bases and at J to 8 bases, leaving 2 bases not matched to a gene. CDR1 is DFQATT and CDR2 is SNEGSKA in the germline V gene (reference sequence). DNA of the CDR3: TGCAGTGCTACTAGCGGACATGAGCAGTTCTTC. This translates into CSATSGHEQFF.

The rearrangement joins TRBV20-1 to TRBJ2-1; TRBD1 matches at 7 bases. This CDR3 contains 14 residues. Germline V gives CDR1 DFQATT, CDR2 SNEGSKA (reference sequence). V lost 3 bases to trimming and J lost 2 bases; unmatched junction nucleotides: 4. The CDR3 nucleotides read TGCAGTGCTAGTCATGGGACAGCCTACAATGAGCAGTTCTTC. Translating gives CSASHGTAYNEQFF.

This clonotype has a count of ten or more. The chain is built from TRBV20-1 and TRBJ2-1; 9 bases are a match to TRBD2. The V and J ends lost 0 bases and 7 bases, in that order; junction bases with no gene match: 16. This CDR3 comprises 18 residues. Germline V gene sequence: CDR1 DFQATT, CDR2 SNEGSKA (reference sequence). Written as DNA, the CDR3 is TGCAGTGCTAGAGATGGCCCACTCCCGAGCGGGAGGTTTAATGAGCAGTTCTTC. It encodes CSARDGPLPSGRFNEQFF.

Concerning this clonotype itself: A much larger clone lies a single base off, so this may be a read error. This chain joins TRBV20-1 and TRBJ2-1; 9 bases agree with TRBD2. The CDR3 sequence is 14 residues long. The germline CDR1 and CDR2 sequences are DFQATT and SNEGSKA (reference sequence). The CDR3 region is CRASQREAWDEQFF. The CDR3 nucleotides read TGCAGAGCTAGCCAGCGGGAGGCGTGGGATGAGCAGTTCTTC.

This clonotype has ten or more counts. The chain combines TRBV9 with TRBJ2-1; 8 bases fit TRBD2. With V trimmed by 0 bases and J by 6 bases, 2 bases remained unmatched. This CDR3 has 14 residues. Looked up from germline, CDR1 is SGDLS and CDR2 is YYNGEE. CDR3 in DNA: TGTGCCAGCAGCGTAGCGGGAGGGCCCAATGAGCAGTTCTTC. This sequence encodes CASSVAGGPNEQFF.

This clonotype was observed many times. The rearrangement links TRBV3-1 to TRBJ2-5; D gene ambiguous. This CDR3 has 14 amino acids. The germline V and J ends were trimmed by 8 bases and 5 bases, with 18 bases remaining between them. Germline CDR1 LGHDT, CDR2 YNNKEL (reference sequence). The CDR3 is CASCGVDPGETQYF. The CDR3 bases are TGTGCCAGCTGTGGGGTCGACCCCGGGGAGACCCAGTACTTC.

This clonotype was picked up a small number of times. The genes are TRBV20-1 and TRBJ2-2, with 13 bases identical to TRBD2. The ends lost 4 bases at V and 5 bases at J; junction bases unmatched: 10. The CDR3 is 17 residues long. CDR1 and CDR2 from the germline V gene are DFQATT and SNEGSKA (reference sequence). This CDR3 is CSATLAGGRKGTGELFF. As DNA, the CDR3 is TGCAGTGCTACACTAGCGGGAGGGCGCAAGGGGACCGGGGAGCTGTTTTTT.

The V and J genes are TRBV10-1 and TRBJ2-5, with D perhaps matching TRBD1 or TRBD2 (5 bases each). The CDR3 runs 14 residues. CDR1 and CDR2 from the germline V gene are WNHNN and SYGVQD (reference sequence). With 6 bases removed from V and 2 bases from J, the gap between germline ends came to 13 bases. CDR3 coding DNA: TGCGCCAGCAGCTCGAGGGGACGACAAGAGACCCAGTACTTC. It encodes CASSSRGRQETQYF.

This clonotype was seen ten or more times. The V gene is TRBV28, the J gene TRBJ2-2, with D tentatively TRBD2 (6 bases). Per the germline V gene, CDR1 is MDHEN and CDR2 is SYDVKM. The CDR3 is 13 residues long. Trimming took 11 bases from V and 0 from J, leaving 10 bases between them. CDR3 in amino acids: CAGRDSNTGELFF. The CDR3 DNA sequence: TGTGCCGGCCGGGACTCGAACACCGGGGAGCTGTTTTTT.

This clonotype was counted between two and nine times. The chain employs TRBV4-2 and TRBJ2-5; 9 nucleotides line up with TRBD2. Trimming removed 3 bases from V and 4 bases from J; junction bases left unmatched: 12. The germline CDR1 and CDR2 sequences are LGHNA and YNFKEQ. This CDR3 has 17 residues. CDR3 DNA sequence: TGTGCCAGCAGCCAGGGTGAAGGCGGGAGGGCCGGAGAGACCCAGTACTTC. The encoded protein is CASSQGEGGRAGETQYF.

This clonotype was seen only a few times. This chain connects TRBV9 to TRBJ2-1; the D is unclear. The V gene's germline CDR1 is SGDLS and CDR2 YYNGEE. The germline V and J ends were trimmed by 6 bases and 4 bases, with 2 bases remaining between them. The CDR3 length is 10 residues. The CDR3 bases are TGTGCCAGCAAGTACAATGAGCAGTTCTTC. This encodes CASKYNEQFF.

In this sample, this clonotype turned up many times. The V call is TRBV2, the J call TRBJ2-7; D is unclear. V lost 8 bases and J lost 0, with 8 bases in between. The CDR3 covers 12 residues. The germline V gene encodes CDR1 SNHLY and CDR2 FYNNEI. The CDR3 loop is CASGRPSYEQYF. CDR3 nucleotides: TGTGCCAGCGGTAGGCCCTCCTACGAGCAGTACTTC.

This clonotype was detected many times. The chain employs TRBV6-2 or TRBV6-3 and TRBJ2-5; perhaps D is TRBD1 or TRBD2 (6 bases each). V lost 7 bases and J lost 2, with 17 bases in between. This CDR3 spans 15 amino acids. Germline CDR1 and CDR2: MNHEY and SVGEGT. The CDR3 DNA sequence: TGTGCCAGCACCCCCAGGGGCGGAGGGCAAGAGACCCAGTACTTC. Its protein is CASTPRGGGQETQYF.

The gene calls are TRBV4-2 and TRBJ1-6; no firm D call. V was pared by 0 bases and J by 9 bases, with 9 bases between. This CDR3 region has 14 residues. CDR1 is LGHNA and CDR2 is YNFKEQ in the germline V gene. The CDR3 spells CASSQDGKGSPLHF. The CDR3 DNA sequence: TGTGCCAGCAGCCAAGACGGAAAAGGTTCACCCCTCCACTTT.

About this clonotype: This could be a read error, since a much larger clone is one nucleotide away. This sequence joins TRBV20-1 and TRBJ2-3; 7 bases fit TRBD2. The CDR3 has 17 amino acids. J was trimmed by 2 bases and V by 1 base; bases with no gene match: 12. Germline V gene data show CDR1 as DFQATT and CDR2 as SNEGSKA (reference sequence). The DNA for the CDR3 is TGCAGTGCTAGAGCTATTCCGGGACTAACGTACACAGATACGCAGTATTTT. Its protein is CSARAIPGLTYTDTQYF.

This clonotype has a count of ten or more. The V call is TRBV19, the J call TRBJ2-2; 7 bases line up with TRBD1. The germline V gene has CDR1 LNHDA and CDR2 SQIVND (reference sequence). The J segment lost 4 bases and the V segment lost 6 bases, leaving 8 bases of the junction unmatched. The CDR3 is made up of 15 amino acids. CDR3 DNA: TGTGCCAGTAGCCCCGAGGGGGCGCCCACCGGGGAGCTGTTTTTT. Translated, it gives CASSPEGAPTGELFF.